The next 6 T cell receptor beta chains were all read from a single sample in a study of T cells after yellow fever vaccination. TCRdb analysed the 5' RACE reads with MiXCR anew, one entry per CDR3 protein. The sample includes 200,000 to 300,000 distinct CDR3 sequences, approximately 3.8% of them seen just once. The sample consisted of PBMCs, taken 15 days after the yellow fever booster vaccination. The origin of the receptors is a man aged 18 to 30 who received the YFV17D yellow fever vaccine.

This clonotype was seen repeatedly, ten times or more. V gene TRBV29-1 combines with J gene TRBJ2-5; maybe TRBD1 (6 bases). V lost 6 bases to trimming and J lost 4 bases, with 9 bases between them. Germline CDR1 reads SQVTM; CDR2 reads ANQGSEA. The CDR3 runs to 11 residues. CDR3 protein: CSVQGGETQYF. The DNA of the CDR3 is TGCAGCGTACAGGGTGGAGAGACCCAGTACTTC.

This clonotype was observed many times. This chain joins TRBV12-3 or TRBV12-4 and TRBJ1-2, with 7 bases identical to TRBD1. The ends lost 5 bases at V and 8 bases at J; junction bases unmatched: 17. This CDR3 has 16 amino acids. This CDR3 reads CASSPSGTAKFWGYTF. Written as DNA, the CDR3 is TGTGCCAGCAGTCCAAGCGGGACAGCTAAATTCTGGGGCTACACCTTC.

This clonotype was found many times. Here the CDR3 reads CASSRGPSSYEQYV. The CDR3 region has the DNA TGTGCCAGCAGCCGTGGACCTTCATCCTACGAGCAGTACGTC. This chain joins TRBV9 and TRBJ2-7, with unresolved D. Germline V gene data show CDR1 as SGDLS and CDR2 as YYNGEE. The CDR3 sequence is 14 residues long. Trimming took off 4 bases at V and 1 base at J, with 12 bases between the two ends.

This clonotype was seen many times. The chain couples TRBV24-1 to TRBJ1-1; D remains ambiguous. This CDR3 contains 14 residues. The V gene's germline CDR1 is KGHDR and CDR2 SFDVKD. Trimming stripped 3 bases from V and 5 bases from J, with 12 bases between. CDR3 nucleotide sequence: TGTGCCACCAGTGATCCCGGTCCGGGGACTGAAGCTTTCTTT. This sequence encodes CATSDPGPGTEAFF.

Ten or more counts support this clonotype. The chain links TRBV4-3 to TRBJ2-1; the D gene is possibly TRBD2 (5 bases). The germline gives CDR1 LGHNA, CDR2 YSLEER. There are 14 residues in the CDR3. V gave up 5 bases and J gave up 5 bases, with 13 bases separating them. The CDR3 coding sequence is TGCGCCAGCAGCGTACGGGGATCCCACAATGAGCAGTTCTTC. This sequence encodes CASSVRGSHNEQFF.

This clonotype was counted ten times or more. V gene TRBV6-5 combines with J gene TRBJ1-6; 8 nucleotides line up with TRBD1. The CDR3 runs 14 residues. V gave up 5 bases and J gave up 10 bases; unmatched junction bases: 7. Germline V gives CDR1 MNHEY, CDR2 SVGAGI. CDR3 loop: CASSVDRGESPLHF. DNA of the CDR3: TGTGCCAGCAGTGTCGACAGGGGCGAGTCACCCCTCCACTTT.